This T cell receptor (beta chain) was sequenced during a study of blood T cell repertoires in COVID-19. About the research overall: Sites across the United States, Italy and Spain contributed samples from acute and convalescent COVID-19. PBMCs, B-cell-depleted T cells, or T cells were the source of the cDNA or gDNA that made up the material.

Followed longitudinally, the Seattle patients had been enrolled during active infection. Between the trimmed V and J ends, which lost 5 bases and 0 bases, there was a span of 14 bases. Germline CDR1 is SGHAT and CDR2 is FQNNGV. CDR3 size: 16 residues. Generated by immunoSEQ multiplex PCR, the TCRdb table keeps only in-frame clones and is missing some. The sample includes some 31,000 clones, roughly 80% of them seen just once. Sequencing used peripheral blood. This receptor was identified in a man between 70 and 80 years old with COVID-19, enrolled during active disease. This chain joins TRBV11-2 and TRBJ2-1, with TRBD2 as a possible D gene (5 bases). CDR3 coding DNA: TGTGCCAGCAGCCCCCTCCGGGGAAGCTCCTACAATGAGCAGTTCTTC. This codes for CASSPLRGSSYNEQFF.